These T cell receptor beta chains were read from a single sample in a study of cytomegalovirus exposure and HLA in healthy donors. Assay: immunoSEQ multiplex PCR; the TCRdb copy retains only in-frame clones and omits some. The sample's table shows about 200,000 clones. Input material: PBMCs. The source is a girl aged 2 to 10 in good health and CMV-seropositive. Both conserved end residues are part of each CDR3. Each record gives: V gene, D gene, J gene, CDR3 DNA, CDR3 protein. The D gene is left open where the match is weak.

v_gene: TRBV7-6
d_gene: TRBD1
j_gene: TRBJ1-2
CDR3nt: TGTGCCAGCAGCTTCCCGGGACAGGACATCTATGGCTACACCTTC
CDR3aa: CASSFPGQDIYGYTF

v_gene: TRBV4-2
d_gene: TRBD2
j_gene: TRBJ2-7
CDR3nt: TGTGCCAGCAGCCAAGGGACTAGCGCCGAGCAGTACTTC
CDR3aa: CASSQGTSAEQYF

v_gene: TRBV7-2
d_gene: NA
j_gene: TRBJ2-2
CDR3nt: TGTGCCAGCAGCTCTACCTTTGGGACTGTTATCCCCGGGGAGCTGTTTTTT
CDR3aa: CASSSTFGTVIPGELFF

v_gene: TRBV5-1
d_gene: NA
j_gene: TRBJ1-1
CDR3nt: TGCGCCAGCAGTCTGACAGGACCGGAAGCTTTCTTT
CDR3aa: CASSLTGPEAFF

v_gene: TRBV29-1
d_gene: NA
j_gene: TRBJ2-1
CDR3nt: TGCAGCGTTATTTGGGGAGCCGGGCAGTTCTTC
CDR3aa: CSVIWGAGQFF

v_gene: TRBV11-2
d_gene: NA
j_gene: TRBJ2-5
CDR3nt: TGTGCCAGCAGCCCTAGACCCCGAGAAGAGACCCAGTACTTC
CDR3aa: CASSPRPREETQYF

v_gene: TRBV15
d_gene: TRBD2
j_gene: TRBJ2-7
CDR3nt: TGTGCCACCAGCGGCCTCCTAGCGGGAGGTTCTGCCTACGAGCAGTACTTC
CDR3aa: CATSGLLAGGSAYEQYF

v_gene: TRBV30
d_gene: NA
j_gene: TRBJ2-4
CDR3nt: TGTGCCTGGAGTGTACGGTACCGGTCCCAAGAAAACATTCAGTACTTC
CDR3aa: CAWSVRYRSQENIQYF

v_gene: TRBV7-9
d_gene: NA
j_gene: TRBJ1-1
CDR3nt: TGTGCCAGCAGCTTAGGGGCCCAAGAAGCTTTCTTT
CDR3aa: CASSLGAQEAFF

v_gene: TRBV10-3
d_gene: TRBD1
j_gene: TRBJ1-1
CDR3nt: TGTGCCATCAGGCCCCGGGACAGGGGCACTGAAGCTTTCTTT
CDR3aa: CAIRPRDRGTEAFF

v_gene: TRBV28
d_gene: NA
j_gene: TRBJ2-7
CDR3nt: TGTGCCAGCAGTTCAGAGACTAAAACCTACGAGCAGTACTTC
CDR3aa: CASSSETKTYEQYF

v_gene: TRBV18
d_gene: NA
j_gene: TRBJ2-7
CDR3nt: TGTGCCAGCTCACCCCTCCCAAGCCAGGGGCAGACTTCCTACGAGCAGTACTTC
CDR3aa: CASSPLPSQGQTSYEQYF

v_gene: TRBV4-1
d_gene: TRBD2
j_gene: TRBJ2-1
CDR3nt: TGCGCCAGCAGCCAACACAGCGGGGGCTACAATGAGCAGTTCTTC
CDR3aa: CASSQHSGGYNEQFF

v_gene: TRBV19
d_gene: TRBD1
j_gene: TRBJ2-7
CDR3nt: TGTGCCAGTTCTTGGCAGGGGGACTACGAGCAGTACTTC
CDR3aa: CASSWQGDYEQYF

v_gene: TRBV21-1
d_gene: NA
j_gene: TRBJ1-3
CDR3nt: TGTGCCAGCAGCCTGAGGGACTGCAACTCTGGAAACACCATATATTTT
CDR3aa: CASSLRDCNSGNTIYF

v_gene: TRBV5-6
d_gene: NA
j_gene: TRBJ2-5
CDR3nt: TGTGCCAGCAGCTTGCCGGGAGCGGAGACCCAGTACTTC
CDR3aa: CASSLPGAETQYF